This is a list of T cell receptor beta chains from one sample in a study of CD8+CD57+ T cells in acquired aplastic anemia. TCRdb analysed the reads with MiXCR anew, one entry per CDR3 protein. The data contain about 190,000 distinct CDR3 sequences, 50% to 55% of them singletons. The sample was sorted CD4+, CD8+, or CD8+CD57+ T cells (not recorded which) from PBMCs. These receptors all stem from a human donor in good health, serving as a control. Both conserved end residues are part of each CDR3. The D gene is left open where the match is weak. The size field is filled for only some rows; it gives once, few, many or a size class.

j_call clone_size v_call d_call cdr3_nt cdr3_aa
TRBJ1-2 - TRBV24-1 - TGTGCCACCGCGGGGGCCGCAACTGTTGGCTACACCTTC CATAGAATVGYTF
TRBJ1-1 - TRBV15 TRBD1 TGTGCCACCAGCAAAGCCCGGGACAGGGTGGTAGCCAGCGAGGCCACTGAAGCTTTCTTT CATSKARDRVVASEATEAFF
TRBJ1-5 many TRBV18 - TGTGCCAGCAGCCCCGGGGAAAATCAGCCCCAGCATTTT CASSPGENQPQHF
TRBJ1-2 many TRBV4-3 - TGCGCCAGCAGCCAAGACACTAACTATGGCTACACCTTC CASSQDTNYGYTF
TRBJ1-2 - TRBV2 - TGTGCCAGCAGACAGGGCACAGGCTACACCTTC CASRQGTGYTF
TRBJ2-7 many TRBV6-1 - TGTGCCAGCAGCTACAGGAGAGGGGAATACGAGCAGTACTTC CASSYRRGEYEQYF
TRBJ2-1 many TRBV28 TRBD2 TGTGCCAGCAGTTCTAGCGGGGGAGGCGATGAGCAGTTCTTC CASSSSGGGDEQFF
TRBJ1-1 few TRBV28 TRBD1 TGTGCCAGCAAGGGGGCCCCGAACACTGAAGCTTTCTTT CASKGAPNTEAFF
TRBJ1-6 once TRBV7-2 - TGTGCCAGCAGCTTAGCCAGGGATAATTCACCCCTCCACTTT CASSLARDNSPLHF
TRBJ1-2 - TRBV20-1 - TGCAGTGCTAGCGGGGATGGCTATGGCTACACCTTC CSASGDGYGYTF
TRBJ2-1 - TRBV2 TRBD2 TGTGCCAGCAGTCCCAGGACTAGCGGGGGGCGAGAATCCTACAATGAGCAGTTCTTC CASSPRTSGGRESYNEQFF
TRBJ2-3 few TRBV9 - TGTGCCAGCAGGGGCTACACAGATACGCAGTATTTT CASRGYTDTQYF
TRBJ2-1 - TRBV7-3 TRBD2 TGTGCCAGCAGCTTAACGTACGGCGGGGGGTCCGATGAGCAGTTCTTC CASSLTYGGGSDEQFF
TRBJ2-7 - TRBV20-1 - TGCAGTGCTAGAGCCCCGAGGGGAAACGGCGAGCAGTACTTC CSARAPRGNGEQYF
TRBJ1-2 - TRBV28 TRBD1 TGTGCCAGCAAAAATTCTCGGACAGGTCCTTATGGCTACACCTTC CASKNSRTGPYGYTF
TRBJ2-1 many TRBV3-1 - TGTGCCAGCAGCCCCTGGACTGCCTACAATGAGCAGTTCTTC CASSPWTAYNEQFF
TRBJ2-4 - TRBV10-3 - TGTGCCATCAGTGAGATGACAGGTCGAGCCAAAAACATTCAGTACTTC CAISEMTGRAKNIQYF
TRBJ1-5 - TRBV19 - TGTGCCAGTAGTATAGATGGGACAAGTGGCAATCAGCCCCAGCATTTT CASSIDGTSGNQPQHF
TRBJ2-7 once TRBV25-1 - TGTGCCAGCAGTGAGGGTGGGAACGAGCAGTACTTC CASSEGGNEQYF
TRBJ2-3 - TRBV7-2 - TGTGCCAGCAGCTTATTGGGGGGGGCGGGCACAGATACGCAGTATTTT CASSLLGGAGTDTQYF
TRBJ2-6 once TRBV4-3 TRBD1 TGCGCCAGCAGCCAAGCTTCAGACCTGACAGGGCCTGGGGCCAACGTCCTGACTTTC CASSQASDLTGPGANVLTF
TRBJ1-5 - TRBV2 - TGTGCCAGCAGTGGACGAGACAGTGCGAAACAGCCCCAGCATTTT CASSGRDSAKQPQHF
TRBJ2-2 - TRBV18 - TGTGCCAGCTCACCACAGAGATTAAGGAACACCGGGGAGCTGTTTTTT CASSPQRLRNTGELFF
TRBJ1-2 - TRBV29-1 TRBD1 TGCAGTGCTATCGAGGACAGGGGGAAGGATGGCTACACCTTC CSAIEDRGKDGYTF
TRBJ1-5 - TRBV15 - TGTGCCACCAGCAGAGGTGTCGAGGCGCCCCAGCATTTT CATSRGVEAPQHF
TRBJ2-5 many TRBV11-2 TRBD2 TGTGCCAGCAGCTTACGTAGGGGAGGGGACGGAGGGGAGACCCAGTACTTC CASSLRRGGDGGETQYF
TRBJ2-7 - TRBV13 - TGTGCCAGCACCTTACGGGGGAGCTCCTACAAGCAGTACTTC CASTLRGSSYKQYF
TRBJ1-5 - TRBV20-1 - TGCAGAGACGGACAAAGCAATCAGCCCCAGCATTTT CRDGQSNQPQHF
TRBJ2-3 - TRBV15 - TGTGCCACCAGCAGAGACAGGGGACCAGATACGCAGTATTTT CATSRDRGPDTQYF
TRBJ1-5 few TRBV6-2/TRBV6-3 TRBD1 TGTGCCAGCAGTTTATTGGGTGACAGGGCGAGCAATCAGCCCCAGCATTTT CASSLLGDRASNQPQHF
TRBJ2-5 many TRBV12-3/TRBV12-4 - TGTGCCAGCAGTGAAGGGAACAGGCGACAAGAGACCCAGTACTTC CASSEGNRRQETQYF
TRBJ2-3 - TRBV5-1 - TGTGCCAGCAGCGAAGGGGACACCACAGATACGCAGTATTTT CASSEGDTTDTQYF
TRBJ1-1 - TRBV7-8 - TGTGCTAGCAGCTTAGGTAGGCAGAACACTGGAGCTTTCTTT CASSLGRQNTGAFF
TRBJ2-1 many TRBV10-3 TRBD2 TGTGCCATCAGTGACTTGGTTAGCGGGGGTATGAACAATGAGCAGTTCTTC CAISDLVSGGMNNEQFF
TRBJ1-2 - TRBV19 - TGTGCCAGTAGGGAGAGCTACTCAGCTAACTATGGCTACACCTTC CASRESYSANYGYTF
TRBJ1-2 once TRBV5-5 - TGTGCCAGCAGCTTGGCGGCAGAGAGTGGCTACACCTTC CASSLAAESGYTF
TRBJ1-2 many TRBV12-3/TRBV12-4 TRBD1 TGTGCCAGCACCGGACAGGGGTCCTTGATTAACTATGGCTACACCTTC CASTGQGSLINYGYTF
TRBJ2-3 many TRBV6-4 TRBD2 TGTGCCAGCAGCATCAGCGGGGGGCAGGATACGCAGTATTTT CASSISGGQDTQYF
TRBJ2-4 many TRBV24-1 TRBD2 TGTGCCACCAGTCGTAGCGGGGAAAACATTCAGTACTTC CATSRSGENIQYF
TRBJ2-1 few TRBV28 TRBD2 TGTGCCAGCAGTTTTAGCGGGGCTTCCTACAATGAGCAGTTCTTC CASSFSGASYNEQFF
TRBJ2-2 once TRBV7-7 TRBD1 TGTGCTAGCAGCAGGGACAGAGACACCGGGGAGCTGTTTTTT CASSRDRDTGELFF
TRBJ2-7 - TRBV7-2 TRBD1 TGTGCCAGCAGCTTAGTTGGACAGGGGGCCGGCGAGCAGTACTTC CASSLVGQGAGEQYF
TRBJ2-3 - TRBV24-1 - TGTGCCACCAGTGATACAGGGTCTCCCGTAGATACGCAGTATTTT CATSDTGSPVDTQYF
TRBJ2-5 - TRBV7-9 TRBD2 TGTGCCAGCAGCTTCCCGGCGGGGGTCACCCAGTACTTC CASSFPAGVTQYF
TRBJ1-2 few TRBV18 - TGTGCCAGCTCACCAAACAGCTTCTATGGCTACACCTTC CASSPNSFYGYTF
TRBJ1-6 many TRBV6-5 TRBD1 TGTGCCAGCAGTTACGGGACAGCCTCATTGTATAATTCACCCCTCCACTTT CASSYGTASLYNSPLHF
TRBJ1-2 - TRBV19 - TGTGCCAGTACTCCGGGTATTAGGATTCTTTATGGCTACACCTTC CASTPGIRILYGYTF
TRBJ2-3 - TRBV25-1 - TGTGCCAGCAGTGAACAGGCCCGAGATACGCAGTATTTT CASSEQARDTQYF
TRBJ1-6 - TRBV9 - TGTGCCAGCAGCACGCAGGGATCGGCCCTCCACTTT CASSTQGSALHF
TRBJ2-3 - TRBV7-2 TRBD1 TGTGCCAGCAGCAAAACAGGGGATCTAGATACGCAGTATTTT CASSKTGDLDTQYF
TRBJ2-7 - TRBV11-2 - - CASSFYICSAQSGDLYEQYF
TRBJ1-2 many TRBV11-2 TRBD1 TGTGCCAGCAGCTTAGGGGGGACAGCAGATTATGGCTACACCTTC CASSLGGTADYGYTF
TRBJ2-5 - TRBV12-3/TRBV12-4 - TGTGCCAGCAGTTCCTCGACCAAAGAGACCCAGTACTTC CASSSSTKETQYF
TRBJ2-7 - TRBV18 TRBD2 TGTGCCAGCTCACCTTTCCAGGGACTAGCTTGGTACTTC CASSPFQGLAWYF
TRBJ1-5 - TRBV14 - TGTGCCAGCAGCCAAGAGGCGGAATATAGCAATCAGCCCCAGCATTTT CASSQEAEYSNQPQHF
TRBJ1-6 many TRBV12-3/TRBV12-4 - TGTGCCAGCAGTTTCCAAGGGACCTGGGGTTCACCCCTCCACTTT CASSFQGTWGSPLHF
TRBJ2-5 - TRBV7-2 TRBD2 TGTGCCAGCAGCTTACGGATTAGCGGGGGAATTGAGACCCAGTACTTC CASSLRISGGIETQYF
TRBJ1-1 - TRBV7-7 - TGTGCTAGCAGCTCCCCCCGGGACCGAGGAACTTTCTTT CASSSPRDRGTFF
TRBJ2-7 many TRBV14 TRBD1 TGTGCCAGCAGTCAACCGGGACAGGGGAACGAGCAGTACTTC CASSQPGQGNEQYF